Sequencing of this T cell receptor beta chain was carried out in a study of blood T cell repertoires in COVID-19. Germline-derived CDR1 and CDR2 are LNHDA and SQIVND (reference sequence). Trimming cost V 9 bases and J 2 bases, with 14 bases left between them. The CDR3 consists of 14 residues. Original processing methods: It was from reference gene primer amplification that nucleated cell counts were estimated. Sequenced by immunoSEQ multiplex PCR; TCRdb stores in-frame clones only, minus some. V, J and clone size are taken as reported in that table, and D and trimming were inferred from the DNA itself. The table lists some 250,000 clones, roughly 90% of them singletons. Details on this clone: Other DNA variants within this sample encode the same CDR3.

The V gene is TRBV19, the J gene TRBJ1-5; D gene uncertain. Specimen: PBMCs or T cells enriched from blood (not recorded which). The TCR was taken from a man aged 35-49 years who had recovered from COVID-19. The chain's CDR3 is CASSDRGGNQPQHF. CDR3 DNA sequence: TGTGCCAGCTCAGACCGAGGTGGCAATCAGCCCCAGCATTTT.